This TCR beta chain was identified during a study of early T cells in non-severe SARS-CoV-2 infection. This clonotype was counted many times. CDR3 length: 15 residues. The V segment lost 5 bases and the J segment 1 base; nucleotides outside the gene matches: 3. Looked up from germline, CDR1 is MNHEY and CDR2 is SVGAGI. TCRdb used MiXCR to reprocess the 5' RACE reads, holding one entry per CDR3 protein. Seen here are 85,000 to 100,000 distinct CDR3 sequences, around 16% observed once, and the top ten hold roughly 4.7%. The clonotype was recovered from an adult who was a healthcare worker with PCR-confirmed SARS-CoV-2 infection or an uninfected control (not recorded which). The chain joins TRBV6-5 to TRBJ1-4; 8 nucleotides align to TRBD1. The specimen was whole blood, collected at baseline. CDR3 loop: CASSQTGGTNEKLFF. In DNA form, the CDR3 reads TGTGCCAGCAGTCAAACAGGGGGAACTAATGAAAAACTGTTTTTT.